Below, 5 T cell receptor beta chains from the same sample are listed, as sequenced in a study of human T cells and chemical hapten exposure. This sample's time point: patch test 1, 2 weeks after DPC sensitization. Treatment reported: therapeutic diphenylcyclopropenone sensitization with weekly scalp DPC. TCRdb reprocessed the RACE reads via MiXCR and lists one record per CDR3 protein. The table records approximately 350,000 distinct CDR3 sequences, around 7% of them present only once. The source material was whole blood, sampled in connection with sensitization to the hapten diphenylcyclopropenone (DPC). These receptors were obtained from a woman in her late teens or twenties with alopecia areata. Some clones in this sample may be carry-over from other donors' samples.

The chain carries TRBV6-2 or TRBV6-3 and TRBJ2-7; D assignment may be TRBD1 or TRBD2 (5 bases each). Germline-derived CDR1 and CDR2 are MNHEY and SVGEGT. The germline V and J ends were trimmed by 7 bases and 0 bases, with 19 bases remaining between them. This CDR3 is 16 amino acids long. In DNA, the CDR3 is TGTGCCAGCATGATTCCGGATGGGACCGCCTCCTACGAGCAGTACTTC. This translates into CASMIPDGTASYEQYF.

The rearrangement links TRBV5-1 to TRBJ2-2, with D perhaps TRBD1 (6 bases). The CDR3 is 15 amino acids. With 5 bases removed from V and 6 bases from J, the gap between germline ends came to 17 bases. CDR1 is SGHRS, CDR2 YFSETQ, per germline. The DNA of the CDR3 is TGCGCCAGCAGAACGGCCGGCAGGGGTCCCGGGGAGCTGTTTTTT. This encodes CASRTAGRGPGELFF.

The V call is TRBV4-1, the J call TRBJ1-2; D is unclear. Trimming removed 3 bases from V and 7 bases from J, with 18 bases in between. The CDR3 loop spans 15 amino acids. Germline V gives CDR1 MGHRA, CDR2 YSYEKL. The DNA of the CDR3 is TGCGCCAGCAGCCACCCCGTGGGCCCTCCCCTTGGCTACACCTTC. Translation: CASSHPVGPPLGYTF.

This clonotype has just a few counts. This chain uses TRBV2 with TRBJ1-5, with D hard to call. The V gene's germline CDR1 is SNHLY and CDR2 FYNNEI. CDR3 size: 11 residues. The V end lost 4 bases, the J end lost 5 bases, and 3 bases lay between the germline ends. The CDR3 region has the DNA TGTGCCAGCAGTGTCGATCAGCCCCAGCATTTT. Residues: CASSVDQPQHF.

This clonotype was counted many times. The chain combines TRBV28 with TRBJ2-5, with D possibly being TRBD1 or TRBD2 (5 bases each). V shed 5 bases and J shed 1 base, with 11 bases lying between them. Germline-derived CDR1 and CDR2 are MDHEN and SYDVKM. The CDR3 runs to 14 residues. The CDR3 DNA reads as TGTGCCAGCAGTCTTCGGGACGGCCAAGAGACCCAGTACTTC. Translating gives CASSLRDGQETQYF.